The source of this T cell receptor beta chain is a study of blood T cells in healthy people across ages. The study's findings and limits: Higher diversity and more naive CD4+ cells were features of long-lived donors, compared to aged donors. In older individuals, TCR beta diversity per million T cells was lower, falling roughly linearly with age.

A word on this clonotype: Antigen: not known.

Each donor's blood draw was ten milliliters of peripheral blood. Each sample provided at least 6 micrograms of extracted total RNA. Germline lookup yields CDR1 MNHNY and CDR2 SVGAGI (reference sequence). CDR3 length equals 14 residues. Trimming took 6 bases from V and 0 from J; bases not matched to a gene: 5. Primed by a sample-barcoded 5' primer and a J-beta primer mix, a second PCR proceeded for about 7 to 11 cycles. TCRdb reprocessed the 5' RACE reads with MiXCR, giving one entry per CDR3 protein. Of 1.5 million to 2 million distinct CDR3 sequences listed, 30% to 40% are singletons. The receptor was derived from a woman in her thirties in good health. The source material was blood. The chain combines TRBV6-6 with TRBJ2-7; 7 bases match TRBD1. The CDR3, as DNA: TGTGCCAGCAGCGAGACAGGGCACTCCTACGAGCAGTACTTC. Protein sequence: CASSETGHSYEQYF.